This T cell receptor beta chain was recorded in a study of blood T cell repertoires in COVID-19. Study overall: Both acute and convalescent COVID-19 samples were obtained from the United States, Italy and Spain. Sources were T cells, B-cell-depleted T cells, or PBMCs; the material itself was cDNA or gDNA.

The CDR3 is made up of 12 amino acids. Trimming left V 6 bases short and J 6 bases short, with 6 bases between. Germline CDR1 is KGHSH and CDR2 is LQKENI. Comment on this clone: The sample contains more than one DNA sequence encoding this CDR3.

Per the original data handling: For nucleated cells, counts were estimated from reference gene primer amplification. Some clones are missing from TCRdb's copy, which holds only in-frame ones; the method was immunoSEQ multiplex PCR. The DNA was the basis for D and trimming; V, J and clone size are from that table. Of about 200,000 clones in the sample, about 87% were seen once. The sample was peripheral blood. V usage is TRBV18 and J usage is TRBJ1-6, with D hard to call. This TCR came from a man in his 60s who had recovered from COVID-19. The CDR3 loop reads CASSTGNSPLHF. The CDR3 bases are TGTGCCAGCTCCACGGGTAATTCACCCCTCCACTTT.